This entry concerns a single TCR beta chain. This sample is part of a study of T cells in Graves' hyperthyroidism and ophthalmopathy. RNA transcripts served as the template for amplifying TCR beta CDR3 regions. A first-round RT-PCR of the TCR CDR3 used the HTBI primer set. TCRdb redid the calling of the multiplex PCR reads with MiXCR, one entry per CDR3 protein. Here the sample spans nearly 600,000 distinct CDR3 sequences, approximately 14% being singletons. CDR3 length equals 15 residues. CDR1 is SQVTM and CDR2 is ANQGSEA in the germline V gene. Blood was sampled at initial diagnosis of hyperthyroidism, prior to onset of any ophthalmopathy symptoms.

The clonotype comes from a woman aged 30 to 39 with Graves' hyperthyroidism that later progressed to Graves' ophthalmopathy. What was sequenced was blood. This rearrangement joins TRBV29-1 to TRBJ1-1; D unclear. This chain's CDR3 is CSHTNVGRMNTEAFF. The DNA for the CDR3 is TGCAGTCACACAAATGTAGGGAGAATGAACACTGAAGCTTTCTTT. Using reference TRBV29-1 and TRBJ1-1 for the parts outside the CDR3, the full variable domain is SAVISQKPSRDICQRGTSLTIQCQVDSQVTMMFWYRQQPGQSLTLIATANQGSEATYESGFVIDKFPISRPNLTFSTLTVSNMSPEDSSIYLCSHTNVGRMNTEAFFGQGTRLTVV.